A selection of T cell receptor beta chains follows, all from one sample in a study of control samples from healthy donors and cancer patients. The data were produced by immunoSEQ multiplex PCR, yet TCRdb's version contains in-frame clones alone and is incomplete. The table has 130,000 or so clones, 87% seen once. Sequences were obtained from blood. All receptors come from a man in his thirties or forties in good health. CDR3s include the opening cysteine and the closing phenylalanine or tryptophan. The D gene is left open where the match is weak. Rows may omit the clone size; those that give it use once, few, many or a size class.

d_call: -; clone_size: -; v_call: TRBV30; j_call: TRBJ1-4; cdr3_aa: CAWSVMEGEGMFF; cdr3_nt: TGTGCCTGGAGTGTAATGGAGGGTGAAGGGATGTTTTTT
d_call: TRBD1; clone_size: -; v_call: TRBV19; j_call: TRBJ2-3; cdr3_aa: CASRDRGETDTQYF; cdr3_nt: TGTGCCAGTAGGGACAGGGGAGAAACAGATACGCAGTATTTT
d_call: -; clone_size: -; v_call: TRBV2; j_call: TRBJ2-3; cdr3_aa: CASSAALMQGADTQYF; cdr3_nt: TGTGCCAGCAGCGCCGCTTTGATGCAGGGTGCAGATACGCAGTATTTT
d_call: TRBD1; clone_size: -; v_call: TRBV18; j_call: TRBJ2-5; cdr3_aa: CASSPGTGEETQYF; cdr3_nt: TGTGCCAGCTCACCAGGGACAGGGGAAGAGACCCAGTACTTC
d_call: -; clone_size: -; v_call: TRBV3-1/TRBV3-2; j_call: TRBJ1-2; cdr3_aa: CACSGGRYGYTF; cdr3_nt: TGTGCCTGCTCGGGGGGAAGGTATGGCTACACCTTC
d_call: -; clone_size: -; v_call: TRBV5-1; j_call: TRBJ1-3; cdr3_aa: CASSPTAVGDTIYF; cdr3_nt: TGCGCCAGCAGCCCGACAGCTGTCGGGGACACCATATATTTT
d_call: -; clone_size: -; v_call: TRBV12-3/TRBV12-4; j_call: TRBJ1-2; cdr3_aa: CASSLDRYGYTF; cdr3_nt: TGTGCCAGCAGTTTGGACAGATATGGCTACACCTTC
d_call: -; clone_size: once; v_call: TRBV5-6; j_call: TRBJ2-1; cdr3_aa: CASSLDYSEQFF; cdr3_nt: TGTGCCAGCAGCTTGGATTATTCTGAGCAGTTCTTC
d_call: TRBD1; clone_size: -; v_call: TRBV19; j_call: TRBJ1-5; cdr3_aa: CASTGQRNQPQHF; cdr3_nt: TGTGCCAGTACGGGACAGAGGAATCAGCCCCAGCATTTT
d_call: -; clone_size: -; v_call: TRBV6-5; j_call: TRBJ1-2; cdr3_aa: CASSLGDYGYTF; cdr3_nt: TGTGCCAGCTCCCTGGGAGACTATGGCTACACCTTC
d_call: TRBD1; clone_size: -; v_call: TRBV13; j_call: TRBJ1-1; cdr3_aa: CASSSRGLNTEAFF; cdr3_nt: TGTGCCAGCAGCTCCAGGGGGTTGAACACTGAAGCTTTCTTT
d_call: TRBD1; clone_size: -; v_call: TRBV5-6; j_call: TRBJ2-2; cdr3_aa: CASKNRGHLSGELFF; cdr3_nt: TGTGCCAGCAAAAACAGGGGGCATTTGTCCGGGGAGCTGTTTTTT
d_call: -; clone_size: -; v_call: TRBV7-2; j_call: TRBJ2-1; cdr3_aa: CASSLGGGSYNEQFF; cdr3_nt: TGTGCCAGCAGCTTGGGAGGGGGATCCTACAATGAGCAGTTCTTC
d_call: -; clone_size: once; v_call: TRBV30; j_call: TRBJ2-7; cdr3_aa: CAWEGGRGFSYEQYF; cdr3_nt: TGTGCCTGGGAAGGTGGTAGGGGTTTCTCCTACGAGCAGTACTTC
d_call: TRBD1; clone_size: -; v_call: TRBV5-6; j_call: TRBJ1-4; cdr3_aa: CASGDRDSYEKLFF; cdr3_nt: TGTGCCAGCGGAGACCGGGACAGCTACGAAAAACTGTTTTTT
d_call: TRBD2; clone_size: -; v_call: TRBV7-3; j_call: TRBJ2-7; cdr3_aa: CASSLIPSGSYEQYF; cdr3_nt: TGTGCCAGCAGCTTAATCCCCAGCGGGAGCTACGAGCAGTACTTC
d_call: TRBD2; clone_size: -; v_call: TRBV5-1; j_call: TRBJ2-1; cdr3_aa: CASSRIAGPTYEQFF; cdr3_nt: TGCGCCAGCAGCAGAATAGCGGGCCCTACATATGAGCAGTTCTTC
d_call: TRBD1; clone_size: -; v_call: TRBV5-1; j_call: TRBJ1-4; cdr3_aa: CASKGGEFNEKLFF; cdr3_nt: TGCGCCAGCAAAGGGGGCGAGTTTAATGAAAAACTGTTTTTT
d_call: -; clone_size: -; v_call: TRBV24-1; j_call: TRBJ2-2; cdr3_aa: CATRKGSGTGELFF; cdr3_nt: TGTGCCACCAGGAAGGGATCGGGCACCGGGGAGCTGTTTTTT
d_call: -; clone_size: many; v_call: TRBV6-6; j_call: TRBJ2-1; cdr3_aa: CASRTPSYNEQFF; cdr3_nt: TGTGCCAGCAGGACACCCTCCTACAATGAGCAGTTCTTC
d_call: -; clone_size: -; v_call: TRBV5-1; j_call: TRBJ1-3; cdr3_aa: CASSDLSGNTIYF; cdr3_nt: TGCGCCAGCAGCGACTTGAGTGGTAACACCATATATTTT
d_call: -; clone_size: -; v_call: TRBV12-5; j_call: TRBJ1-5; cdr3_aa: CASGLESNQPQHF; cdr3_nt: TGTGCTAGTGGTTTAGAGAGCAATCAGCCCCAGCATTTT
d_call: -; clone_size: -; v_call: TRBV3-1/TRBV3-2; j_call: TRBJ1-1; cdr3_aa: CASSLTMTYPEAFF; cdr3_nt: TGTGCCAGCAGCCTTACGATGACGTACCCTGAAGCTTTCTTT
d_call: -; clone_size: -; v_call: TRBV2; j_call: TRBJ2-2; cdr3_aa: CASSEGERAPNTGELFF; cdr3_nt: TGTGCCAGCAGTGAAGGAGAGCGGGCCCCGAACACCGGGGAGCTGTTTTTT
d_call: TRBD2; clone_size: few; v_call: TRBV27; j_call: TRBJ2-3; cdr3_aa: CASSLSKGGSTDTQYF; cdr3_nt: TGTGCCAGCAGTCTCTCCAAGGGAGGGTCCACAGATACGCAGTATTTT
d_call: -; clone_size: few; v_call: TRBV18; j_call: TRBJ2-2; cdr3_aa: CASSPDRAGELFF; cdr3_nt: TGTGCCAGCTCACCGGATAGGGCCGGGGAGCTGTTTTTT
d_call: TRBD1; clone_size: -; v_call: TRBV7-9; j_call: TRBJ1-5; cdr3_aa: CASSWDSPNQPQHF; cdr3_nt: TGTGCCAGCAGCTGGGACAGCCCTAATCAGCCCCAGCATTTT
d_call: -; clone_size: -; v_call: TRBV7-3; j_call: TRBJ1-3; cdr3_aa: CASSLTGPHGSGNTIYF; cdr3_nt: TGTGCCAGCAGCTTAACGGGCCCCCATGGCTCTGGAAACACCATATATTTT
d_call: TRBD1; clone_size: -; v_call: TRBV10-1; j_call: TRBJ1-5; cdr3_aa: CASRGQPRNQPQHF; cdr3_nt: TGCGCCAGCAGGGGACAGCCCCGCAATCAGCCCCAGCATTTT
d_call: -; clone_size: -; v_call: TRBV21-1; j_call: TRBJ2-4; cdr3_aa: CANSKGQGNIQYF; cdr3_nt: TGTGCCAACAGCAAGGGACAGGGAAACATTCAGTACTTC
d_call: -; clone_size: -; v_call: TRBV7-9; j_call: TRBJ2-7; cdr3_aa: CASSPPGASYEQYF; cdr3_nt: TGTGCCAGCAGCCCCCCCGGGGCTTCCTACGAGCAGTACTTC
d_call: -; clone_size: -; v_call: TRBV6-5; j_call: TRBJ1-4; cdr3_aa: CASSASDPNEKLFF; cdr3_nt: TGTGCCAGCAGCGCCAGCGACCCCAATGAAAAACTGTTTTTT
d_call: -; clone_size: -; v_call: TRBV6-5; j_call: TRBJ1-4; cdr3_aa: CASRGATTNEKLFF; cdr3_nt: TGTGCCAGTAGGGGGGCAACAACTAATGAAAAACTGTTTTTT
d_call: -; clone_size: -; v_call: TRBV5-1; j_call: TRBJ2-1; cdr3_aa: CASSTDRSYNEQFF; cdr3_nt: TGCGCCAGCAGCACCGACAGATCCTACAATGAGCAGTTCTTC
d_call: TRBD1; clone_size: -; v_call: TRBV6-2/TRBV6-3; j_call: TRBJ2-4; cdr3_aa: CASSYSQDRGRRISIQYF; cdr3_nt: TGTGCCAGCAGTTACTCCCAAGACAGGGGGCGCCGAATAAGCATTCAGTACTTC
d_call: -; clone_size: -; v_call: TRBV19; j_call: TRBJ1-1; cdr3_aa: CASSIKGDTEAFF; cdr3_nt: TGTGCCAGTAGTATAAAGGGGGACACTGAAGCTTTCTTT
d_call: TRBD2; clone_size: -; v_call: TRBV5-5; j_call: TRBJ2-1; cdr3_aa: CASNRDYVYNEQFF; cdr3_nt: TGTGCCAGCAACCGGGACTATGTCTACAATGAGCAGTTCTTC
d_call: TRBD1; clone_size: -; v_call: TRBV19; j_call: TRBJ1-5; cdr3_aa: CASSMTGGNQPQHF; cdr3_nt: TGTGCCAGTAGTATGACAGGGGGCAATCAGCCCCAGCATTTT
d_call: -; clone_size: -; v_call: TRBV2; j_call: TRBJ2-7; cdr3_aa: CASSETVGTYEQYF; cdr3_nt: TGTGCCAGCAGTGAAACAGTTGGGACCTACGAGCAGTACTTC
d_call: -; clone_size: -; v_call: TRBV12-3/TRBV12-4; j_call: TRBJ1-5; cdr3_aa: CASSFSGNQPQHF; cdr3_nt: TGTGCCAGCAGTTTCTCAGGCAATCAGCCCCAGCATTTT
d_call: -; clone_size: -; v_call: TRBV10-2; j_call: TRBJ2-6; cdr3_aa: CASRERATGANVLTF; cdr3_nt: TGCGCCAGCAGGGAGAGGGCAACTGGGGCCAACGTCCTGACTTTC
d_call: -; clone_size: -; v_call: TRBV2; j_call: TRBJ1-6; cdr3_aa: CASKPGLYNSPLHF; cdr3_nt: TGTGCCAGCAAGCCGGGACTGTATAATTCACCCCTCCACTTT
d_call: -; clone_size: -; v_call: TRBV4-1; j_call: TRBJ2-5; cdr3_aa: CASSHTLARGTQETQYF; cdr3_nt: TGCGCCAGCAGCCACACTCTAGCGAGGGGCACTCAAGAGACCCAGTACTTC
d_call: -; clone_size: -; v_call: TRBV18; j_call: TRBJ1-1; cdr3_aa: CASSPQGGTEAFF; cdr3_nt: TGTGCCAGCTCACCACAAGGGGGTACTGAAGCTTTCTTT
d_call: -; clone_size: -; v_call: TRBV4-1; j_call: TRBJ1-1; cdr3_aa: CASSQDRTQAREAFF; cdr3_nt: TGCGCCAGCAGCCAAGATAGGACGCAGGCGCGAGAAGCTTTCTTT
d_call: -; clone_size: -; v_call: TRBV6-1; j_call: TRBJ1-5; cdr3_aa: CASSEVSDQPQHF; cdr3_nt: TGTGCCAGCAGTGAAGTAAGTGATCAGCCCCAGCATTTT
d_call: -; clone_size: once; v_call: TRBV7-9; j_call: TRBJ2-7; cdr3_aa: CASSPTGVFTYEQYF; cdr3_nt: TGTGCCAGCAGCCCGACGGGAGTTTTTACCTACGAGCAGTACTTC
d_call: TRBD1; clone_size: -; v_call: TRBV5-1; j_call: TRBJ2-1; cdr3_aa: CASSPGTGVSGVDNEQFF; cdr3_nt: TGCGCCAGCAGTCCCGGGACAGGAGTTTCGGGGGTCGACAATGAGCAGTTCTTC
d_call: -; clone_size: -; v_call: TRBV7-2; j_call: TRBJ2-1; cdr3_aa: CASSLNPSIGEQFF; cdr3_nt: TGTGCCAGCAGCTTAAACCCTAGCATAGGGGAGCAGTTCTTC
d_call: -; clone_size: -; v_call: TRBV7-9; j_call: TRBJ2-3; cdr3_aa: CASSLSGWTDTQYF; cdr3_nt: TGTGCCAGCAGCTTATCTGGCTGGACAGATACGCAGTATTTT
d_call: -; clone_size: -; v_call: TRBV11-3; j_call: TRBJ1-1; cdr3_aa: CASSSTGGNTEAFF; cdr3_nt: TGTGCCAGCAGCTCGACAGGCGGCAACACTGAAGCTTTCTTT
d_call: -; clone_size: -; v_call: TRBV2; j_call: TRBJ1-1; cdr3_aa: CASSPSEGNTEAFF; cdr3_nt: TGTGCCAGCAGTCCCTCCGAGGGGAACACTGAAGCTTTCTTT
d_call: -; clone_size: -; v_call: TRBV11-3; j_call: TRBJ2-3; cdr3_aa: CASSLAIGPEGRTDTQYF; cdr3_nt: TGTGCCAGCAGCTTAGCAATCGGGCCCGAGGGTAGGACAGATACGCAGTATTTT
d_call: -; clone_size: once; v_call: TRBV5-6; j_call: TRBJ1-2; cdr3_aa: CASSLHYGYTF; cdr3_nt: TGTGCCAGCAGCTTGCACTATGGCTACACCTTC
d_call: TRBD1; clone_size: medium-sized; v_call: TRBV6-5; j_call: TRBJ1-1; cdr3_aa: CASSYGTGENTEAFF; cdr3_nt: TGTGCCAGCAGTTACGGGACAGGGGAGAACACTGAAGCTTTCTTT
d_call: -; clone_size: -; v_call: TRBV5-6; j_call: TRBJ1-6; cdr3_aa: CASSFRGMENSPLHF; cdr3_nt: TGTGCCAGCAGCTTTCGGGGGATGGAAAATTCACCCCTCCACTTT
d_call: TRBD2; clone_size: -; v_call: TRBV6-6; j_call: TRBJ2-1; cdr3_aa: CASSAFSGGYNEQFF; cdr3_nt: TGTGCCAGCAGTGCCTTCAGCGGGGGGTACAATGAGCAGTTCTTC
d_call: TRBD1; clone_size: -; v_call: TRBV29-1; j_call: TRBJ1-1; cdr3_aa: CSVAGGDLNTEAFF; cdr3_nt: TGCAGCGTTGCAGGGGGGGATTTGAACACTGAAGCTTTCTTT
d_call: -; clone_size: -; v_call: TRBV5-1; j_call: TRBJ1-1; cdr3_aa: CASSLSWPGVNTEAFF; cdr3_nt: TGCGCCAGCAGCTTGAGTTGGCCAGGCGTGAACACTGAAGCTTTCTTT
d_call: -; clone_size: -; v_call: TRBV23-1; j_call: TRBJ1-1; cdr3_aa: CASSHCRRANTEAFF; cdr3_nt: TGCGCCAGCAGTCATTGTCGCAGGGCGAACACTGAAGCTTTCTTT